The next 13 T cell receptor beta chains were all read from a single sample in a study of neurological immune-mediated disorders. TCRdb used MiXCR to reprocess the 5' RACE reads, holding one entry per CDR3 protein. Among approximately 65,000 distinct CDR3 sequences, 5.2% were seen once, and the ten largest hold around 6%. The sample comprised PBMCs. The receptors derive from a human donor with multiple sclerosis. The donor label of this sample is uncertain.

This clonotype was seen many times. This rearrangement joins TRBV20-1 to TRBJ2-1; 8 bases align to TRBD2. With V trimmed by 6 bases and J by 9 bases, 13 bases remained unmatched. CDR1 and CDR2 from the germline V gene are DFQATT and SNEGSKA (reference sequence). This CDR3 has 14 amino acids. The CDR3 region has the DNA TGCAGTGCCTCTCAGGGACTAGTTGACGGTGAGCAGTTCTTC. It specifies CSASQGLVDGEQFF.

This clonotype was counted at least ten times. The chain employs TRBV10-1 and TRBJ2-3; D gene uncertain. Looked up from germline, CDR1 is WNHNN and CDR2 is SYGVQD (reference sequence). This CDR3 comprises 13 residues. V shed 6 bases and J shed 1 base, with 8 bases lying between them. CDR3 nucleotide sequence: TGCGCCAGCAGAGAAGTGGGCACAGATACGCAGTATTTT. Its translation: CASREVGTDTQYF.

This clonotype was detected many times. The chain has TRBV20-1 and TRBJ1-1; TRBD1 is a possible D gene (5 bases). Germline V gene data show CDR1 as DFQATT and CDR2 as SNEGSKA (reference sequence). The V and J ends lost 6 bases and 1 base respectively, with 15 bases between them. The CDR3 has 14 amino acids. The CDR3 DNA reads TGCAGTGCCCACCCGGGACTGGGGAACACTGAAGCTTTCTTT. It specifies CSAHPGLGNTEAFF.

At least ten counts were recorded for this clonotype. This sequence joins TRBV12-3 or TRBV12-4 and TRBJ1-2; D unresolved. Trimming left V 7 bases short and J 4 bases short, with 10 bases between. The CDR3 has 12 amino acids. The CDR3 DNA reads TGTGCCAGCATGAAGGGCCTCTATGGCTACACCTTC. Amino acid sequence: CASMKGLYGYTF.

At least ten counts were recorded for this clonotype. The V call is TRBV5-1, the J call TRBJ2-7, with 8 bases that match TRBD1. Germline values: CDR1 SGHRS, CDR2 YFSETQ. This CDR3 has 15 residues. V lost 4 bases to trimming and J lost 6 bases; unmatched junction nucleotides: 12. This CDR3 reads CASSPIGQGRSEQYF. CDR3 coding DNA: TGCGCCAGCAGCCCGATCGGACAGGGTCGGAGCGAGCAGTACTTC.

This clonotype showed up many times. The chain is built from TRBV18 and TRBJ2-2, with 8 bases matching TRBD1. The CDR3 is 15 residues long. V was clipped by 1 base and J by 6 bases; unmatched bases: 4. In germline, CDR1 is KGHSH, CDR2 LQKENI. CDR3 sequence: CASSPRTGRAGELFF. The CDR3 DNA sequence: TGTGCCAGCTCACCACGGACAGGGCGGGCCGGGGAGCTGTTTTTT.

This clonotype was detected many times. This chain joins TRBV5-1 and TRBJ2-1; TRBD1 is a possible D gene (6 bases). V was cut by 2 bases and J by 0 bases, with 9 bases left in between. Germline loops: CDR1 SGHRS, CDR2 YFSETQ. The CDR3 has 15 residues. CDR3 sequence (DNA): TGCGCCAGCAGCTTACAGGGCTTCTCCTACAATGAGCAGTTCTTC. This encodes CASSLQGFSYNEQFF.

The table lists this clonotype with many counts. The chain couples TRBV5-1 to TRBJ2-6; D ambiguous. The CDR3 consists of 15 residues. The germline CDR1 and CDR2 sequences are SGHRS and YFSETQ. V lost 0 bases and J lost 0, with 4 bases in between. The CDR3 DNA follows: TGCGCCAGCAGCTTGGAACCCTCTGGGGCCAACGTCCTGACTTTC. Amino acid sequence: CASSLEPSGANVLTF.

This clonotype was seen repeatedly, ten times or more. The rearrangement uses TRBV4-1 and TRBJ2-7, with no clear D. The CDR3 spans 14 residues. V was cut by 1 base and J by 0 bases, with 7 bases left in between. Germline CDR1 MGHRA, CDR2 YSYEKL. CDR3 nucleotides: TGCGCCAGCAGCCAAGGCCGAAGCTCCTACGAGCAGTACTTC. Residues: CASSQGRSSYEQYF.

A few counts support this clonotype. The genes are TRBV20-1 and TRBJ2-1, with a possible D match to TRBD1 (5 bases). Trimming left V 5 bases short and J 8 bases short, with 7 bases between. Germline V CDR1 and CDR2: DFQATT, SNEGSKA (reference sequence). The CDR3 covers 10 residues. This CDR3 is CSALGDEQFF. CDR3 DNA sequence: TGCAGTGCTTTAGGGGATGAGCAGTTCTTC.

This clonotype was counted ten times or more. The rearrangement links TRBV9 to TRBJ2-3; no clear D gene. The CDR3 covers 13 residues. Trimming removed 0 bases at V and 4 bases at J, with 6 bases between. Germline CDR1 and CDR2: SGDLS and YYNGEE. CDR3 amino acids: CASSVGQPDTQYF. The CDR3, as DNA: TGTGCCAGCAGCGTAGGACAACCAGATACGCAGTATTTT. Full variable domain (missing parts from reference TRBV9 and TRBJ2-3): DSGVTQTPKHLITATGQRVTLRCSPRSGDLSVYWYQQSLDQGLQFLIQYYNGEERAKGNILERFSAQQFPDLHSELNLSSLELGDSALYFCASSVGQPDTQYFGPGTRLTVL.

This clonotype was seen many times. V usage is TRBV27 and J usage is TRBJ1-4; possible D gene TRBD1, 5 bases. Germline lookup yields CDR1 MNHEY and CDR2 SMNVEV (reference sequence). Trimming cost V 5 bases and J 5 bases, with 9 bases left between them. CDR3 length equals 13 residues. CDR3 region: CASSHDRNEKLFF. CDR3 bases: TGTGCCAGCAGTCATGACAGAAATGAAAAACTGTTTTTT.

This clonotype was detected many times. The chain is built from TRBV5-1 and TRBJ2-5, with 9 bases aligning to TRBD2. The CDR3 extends over 14 amino acids. J lost 2 bases, V lost 2 bases, and 1 base had no gene match. Germline-derived CDR1 and CDR2 are SGHRS and YFSETQ. In DNA, the CDR3 is TGCGCCAGCAGCTTCCTAGCGGGACAAGAGACCCAGTACTTC. It is translated as CASSFLAGQETQYF. The full variable domain, with the rest looked up from reference TRBV5-1 and TRBJ2-5, is KAGVTQTPRYLIKTRGQQVTLSCSPISGHRSVSWYQQTPGQGLQFLFEYFSETQRNKGNFPGRFSGRQFSNSRSEMNVSTLELGDSALYLCASSFLAGQETQYFGPGTRLLVL.